This record looks at one T cell receptor (beta chain) sequence and its context. The same CDR3 also results from other DNA sequences found in this sample. The junction had 2 bases not matched to a gene; V was cut back by 1 base and J by 2 bases. Germline CDR1 KGHSH, CDR2 LQKENI. The CDR3 length is 14 residues. How the authors handled the data: Amplification of reference gene primers was used by the study to estimate nucleated cell counts. Profiled with immunoSEQ multiplex PCR; TCRdb holds only in-frame clones, not every one. V, J and clone size are those of that table, while D and trimming were read from the DNA. This table holds 250,000 to 300,000 clones, approximately 90% found once. The data stem from a study of blood T cell repertoires in COVID-19. Background on the study: Sites across the United States, Italy and Spain contributed samples from acute and convalescent COVID-19. PBMCs, B-cell-depleted T cells, or T cells were the source of the cDNA or gDNA that made up the material.

The receptor's source is a woman aged 45-65 years who had recovered from COVID-19. This chain links TRBV18 with TRBJ2-7, with TRBD1 matching over 7 bases. The specimen sequenced was peripheral blood. The CDR3 DNA follows: TGTGCCAGCTCACCACGACAGGGTACCTACGAGCAGTACTTC. This gives the protein CASSPRQGTYEQYF.